This T cell receptor (beta chain) originates from a study of beta chain features in type 1 diabetes. Overall study results and limits: A closer apparent resemblance between naive, central memory and Treg TCRB repertoires was seen in patients than in healthy donors. A moderate, significant TCRB CDR3 shortening appeared in type 1 diabetes across four CD4+ subsets. Short templates might get an advantage during PCR, and this would be equal in patients and controls.

There are a few counts of this clone. Its specificity is not known. The investigators reverse transcribed all of the isolated RNA, so they sequenced expressed TCRB transcripts. Method: immunoSEQ multiplex PCR; TCRdb's copy keeps in-frame clones and lacks some. The sample lists some 160,000 clones, 9% to 10% seen once, with 0.7% in the top ten. The CDR3 runs to 16 residues. Germline values: CDR1 SEHNR, CDR2 FQNEAQ (reference sequence). The V and J ends lost 0 bases and 0 bases respectively, with 11 bases between them. The authors obtained over 98% purity in all sorted populations. Sequencing used central memory CD4+ T cells from blood. The clonotype originates from a woman aged 25-40 years with type 1 diabetes. The chain has TRBV7-9 and TRBJ1-1, with D possibly TRBD1 on 6 matching bases. For the CDR3, the DNA is TGTGCCAGCAGCTTAGCTTTGGACAGTTTGAACACTGAAGCTTTCTTT. It specifies CASSLALDSLNTEAFF.